The following is a TCR beta chain sequence with its context. Its antigen is as yet unknown. The PCR had 60 Vbeta and 13 Jbeta primers. Produced via immunoSEQ multiplex PCR; TCRdb's table is partial and in-frame only. The top ten clones hold around 1.2% of a sample with around 200,000 clones, roughly 82% of them seen once. Germline V CDR1 and CDR2: SGHAT, FQNNGV. The CDR3 spans 16 residues. Unmatched junction bases numbered 6, after V lost 2 bases and J lost 7 bases. This specimen comes from a study of cytomegalovirus exposure and HLA in healthy donors. Study observations and caveats: Earlier analysis found most TCR beta V segments productive about 90% or about 30% of the time. Later analysis reportedly placed an Asian-associated ancestry cluster below the approximately 700-donor mean in N-insertions.

It was healthy bone marrow donors who served as donors. The receptor's source is a girl aged 2 to 9 in good health and CMV-seropositive. The chain has TRBV11-2 and TRBJ1-6; 9 nucleotides agree with TRBD1. Material: PBMCs. The CDR3 loop reads CASSLLSGTGNSPLHF. DNA of the CDR3: TGTGCCAGCAGCTTACTGTCCGGGACAGGGAATTCACCCCTCCACTTT.